The 29 T cell receptor beta chains below come from one sample, sequenced in a study of blood T cell repertoires in COVID-19. The repertoire was sequenced with immunoSEQ multiplex PCR; TCRdb's copy has only in-frame clones and lacks some. Here the sample spans 380,000 or so clones, roughly 77% being singletons. The source material was peripheral blood. The receptors were gathered from a human donor with acute or convalescent COVID-19. The donor label of this sample is uncertain.

Points on this clone: The sample has other DNA sequences that encode this CDR3 too. This chain uses TRBV24-1 with TRBJ1-5, with 8 positions matching TRBD1. The CDR3 totals 13 residues. Germline trimming cut 7 bases from V and 4 bases from J; bases unmatched to any gene: 2. Germline V gene sequence: CDR1 KGHDR, CDR2 SFDVKD. CDR3 bases: TGTGCCACCAGCGACAGGGGTAATCAGCCCCAGCATTTT. Translated: CATSDRGNQPQHF.

V usage is TRBV15 and J usage is TRBJ1-2; possible D gene TRBD1, 5 bases. Germline CDR1 is LNHNV and CDR2 is YYDKDF (reference sequence). Deletions cut 3 bases from V and 3 bases from J, with 17 bases between. The CDR3 runs 16 residues. The CDR3 region has the DNA TGTGCCACCAGCAGCGGAACCCAGGGATTAGACTATGGCTACACCTTC. It yields the protein CATSSGTQGLDYGYTF.

Comment on this clone: This sample includes further DNA sequences coding for the same CDR3. V is TRBV30 and J is TRBJ1-2; D is ambiguous. V lost 0 bases to trimming and J lost 7 bases, with 9 bases between them. Germline V lookup: CDR1 GTSNPN, CDR2 SVGIG (reference sequence). The CDR3 covers 12 residues. The CDR3 DNA follows: TGTGCCTGGAGTGTCGGGGTTGGTGGCTACACCTTC. Residues: CAWSVGVGGYTF.

This sequence joins TRBV10-3 and TRBJ2-2; D may be TRBD1 (6 bases). Trimming stripped 0 bases from V and 5 bases from J, with 10 bases between. The germline CDR1 and CDR2 sequences are ENHRY and SYGVKD. This CDR3 region has 15 residues. For the CDR3, the DNA is TGTGCCATCAGTGAGTCGTTACAGGGAACCGGGGAGCTGTTTTTT. It encodes CAISESLQGTGELFF.

The chain is built from TRBV15 and TRBJ2-1, with a possible D match to TRBD1 (6 bases). The CDR3 spans 14 residues. Trimming removed 5 bases from V and 3 bases from J, with 11 bases in between. Germline CDR1 LNHNV, CDR2 YYDKDF (reference sequence). The CDR3 nucleotides read TGTGCCACCAGCCGGGACAATTACTACAATGAGCAGTTCTTC. It translates to CATSRDNYYNEQFF.

This clone was detected only a few times. This chain links TRBV24-1 with TRBJ2-2; D not resolved. CDR1 is KGHDR and CDR2 is SFDVKD in the germline V gene. V was pared by 4 bases and J by 4 bases, with 6 bases between. This CDR3 is built from 13 residues. CDR3 coding DNA: TGTGCCACCAGTGACCGAGGCACCGGGGAGCTGTTTTTT. Protein: CATSDRGTGELFF.

The chain uses TRBV19 and TRBJ1-2; 10 nucleotides align to TRBD1. CDR1 is LNHDA and CDR2 is SQIVND in the germline V gene (reference sequence). The CDR3 has 16 residues. With 3 bases clipped from V and 14 bases from J, the junction kept 18 bases outside the gene matches. CDR3 sequence: CASSIVFGQGDPSGTF. The CDR3 nucleotides read TGTGCCAGTAGTATTGTCTTTGGACAGGGGGACCCCTCAGGAACCTTC.

The CDR3 loop is CATSTDRVRIETQYF. Written as DNA, the CDR3 is TGTGCCACCAGCACGGACAGGGTACGGATAGAGACCCAGTACTTC. The gene calls are TRBV15 and TRBJ2-5; 8 nucleotides agree with TRBD1. The V and J ends lost 4 bases and 4 bases, in that order; junction bases with no gene match: 8. The germline gives CDR1 LNHNV, CDR2 YYDKDF (reference sequence). The length of the CDR3 is 15 residues. Variable domain in full (rest from reference TRBV15 and TRBJ2-5): DAMVIQNPRYQVTQFGKPVTLSCSQTLNHNVMYWYQQKSSQAPKLLFHYYDKDFNNEADTPDNFQSRRPNTSFCFLDIRSPGLGDTAMYLCATSTDRVRIETQYFGPGTRLLVL.

Only a few counts were recorded for this clone. This chain connects TRBV28 to TRBJ1-2; possibly TRBD1 for D (5 bases). The CDR3 runs 16 residues. V lost 1 base to trimming and J lost 5 bases, with 17 bases between them. CDR1 and CDR2 (germline): MDHEN, SYDVKM. In DNA form, the CDR3 reads TGTGCCAGCAGTTTATCCTTGACCCTAAAGGGGTATGGCTACACCTTC. Its protein is CASSLSLTLKGYGYTF.

This chain links TRBV19 with TRBJ1-1, with 8 bases identical to TRBD1. The CDR3 loop spans 14 amino acids. Trimming took 5 bases from V and 7 from J; bases not matched to a gene: 9. Germline CDR1 reads LNHDA; CDR2 reads SQIVND (reference sequence). The CDR3: CASSRSDRAREAFF. CDR3 DNA sequence: TGTGCCAGTAGTCGATCGGACAGGGCCCGTGAAGCTTTCTTT.

J is TRBJ1-2 and V is TRBV5-1; 9 bases line up with TRBD1. Germline V gene sequence: CDR1 SGHRS, CDR2 YFSETQ. V lost 7 bases and J lost 6; bases outside the gene matches: 13. The CDR3 is made up of 15 amino acids. The CDR3 DNA follows: TGCGCCAGCGCAAAACAGGGGGCACTTTGGGATGGCTACACCTTC. Its protein is CASAKQGALWDGYTF. The variable domain in full, completed from reference TRBV5-1 and TRBJ1-2, reads KAGVTQTPRYLIKTRGQQVTLSCSPISGHRSVSWYQQTPGQGLQFLFEYFSETQRNKGNFPGRFSGRQFSNSRSEMNVSTLELGDSALYLCASAKQGALWDGYTFGSGTRLTVV.

The chain is built from TRBV5-1 and TRBJ1-3; D remains ambiguous. The CDR3 sequence is 13 residues long. Germline CDR1 reads SGHRS; CDR2 reads YFSETQ. Trimming took 0 bases from V and 9 from J, leaving 10 bases between them. CDR3 protein: CASSLAGISTIYF. CDR3 DNA sequence: TGCGCCAGCAGCTTGGCAGGTATCAGCACCATATATTTT.

The rearrangement joins TRBV9 to TRBJ1-2; TRBD1 aligns across 7 bases. V shed 3 bases and J 3 bases; nucleotides not matched to a gene: 8. Germline CDR1 SGDLS, CDR2 YYNGEE. The CDR3 is 15 amino acids. The CDR3 coding sequence is TGTGCCAGCAGCGCCGAACAGGGGATTTACTATGGCTACACCTTC. Encoded protein: CASSAEQGIYYGYTF.

This rearrangement joins TRBV28 to TRBJ1-6; D remains ambiguous. Trimming pared 0 bases from V and 5 bases from J, leaving 8 bases between. The CDR3 is made up of 15 amino acids. Germline CDR1 MDHEN, CDR2 SYDVKM. CDR3: CASSLWQANNSPLHF. The CDR3 coding sequence is TGTGCCAGCAGTTTATGGCAGGCCAATAATTCACCCCTCCACTTT.

This clone was counted only a few times. The chain has TRBV27 and TRBJ1-4; unclear D gene. The CDR3 spans 15 residues. V gave up 5 bases and J gave up 8 bases, with 18 bases separating them. Germline values: CDR1 MNHEY, CDR2 SMNVEV (reference sequence). The CDR3 spells CASSPGRGGVEKLFF. The CDR3 DNA sequence: TGTGCCAGCAGTCCCGGCCGGGGTGGGGTCGAAAAACTGTTTTTT. The variable domain in full, with the rest retrieved from reference TRBV27 and TRBJ1-4, is EAQVTQNPRYLITVTGKKLTVTCSQNMNHEYMSWYRQDPGLGLRQIYYSMNVEVTDKGDVPEGYKVSRKEKRNFPLILESPSPNQTSLYFCASSPGRGGVEKLFFGSGTQLSVL.

The chain combines TRBV5-5 with TRBJ2-3, with TRBD2 matching over 10 bases. Germline V gives CDR1 SGHKS, CDR2 YYEKEE (reference sequence). Unmatched junction bases numbered 4, after V lost 0 bases and J lost 3 bases. The CDR3 runs to 16 residues. CDR3 region: CASSLGASGSTDTQYF. In DNA form, the CDR3 reads TGTGCCAGCAGCTTGGGGGCTAGCGGGAGTACAGATACGCAGTATTTT.

The rearrangement uses TRBV6-5 and TRBJ1-6; 7 bases map to TRBD1. Trimming removed 7 bases from V and 8 bases from J; junction bases left unmatched: 11. Germline loops: CDR1 MNHEY, CDR2 SVGAGI. The CDR3 has 15 residues. CDR3 sequence: CASTLTRDSHSPLHF. CDR3 bases: TGTGCCAGCACCTTAACACGGGACAGTCATTCACCCCTCCACTTT.

The rearrangement links TRBV10-2 to TRBJ1-2, with 8 positions matching TRBD1. This CDR3 has 12 residues. V shed 10 bases, J shed 2 bases, and the junction held 3 bases outside the gene matches. CDR1 is WSHSY, CDR2 SAAADI, per germline. CDR3 region: CAIGQGNYGYTF. The CDR3, as DNA: TGCGCCATAGGACAGGGAAACTATGGCTACACCTTC.

This chain connects TRBV5-1 to TRBJ2-7; possible D gene TRBD1, 6 bases. Germline lookup yields CDR1 SGHRS and CDR2 YFSETQ. The CDR3 has 17 residues. V was shortened by 0 bases and J by 6 bases, with 22 bases between the two germline ends. The CDR3 is CASSLGPLQTGASEQYF. CDR3 nucleotide sequence: TGCGCCAGCAGCTTGGGGCCCTTGCAGACAGGCGCGAGCGAGCAGTACTTC.

The chain joins TRBV12-3 or TRBV12-4 to TRBJ1-6; a possible D gene is TRBD1 (5 bases). The CDR3 contains 12 residues. With 4 bases removed from V and 7 bases from J, the gap between germline ends came to 5 bases. CDR3: CASSYRNSPLHF. Written as DNA, the CDR3 is TGTGCCAGCAGTTACAGGAATTCACCCCTCCACTTT.

The chain recombines TRBV6-2 or TRBV6-3 with TRBJ2-2; TRBD2 might be the D (5 bases). Trimming shortened V by 6 bases and J by 7 bases, and 12 bases separated the two germline ends. The CDR3 is 13 residues long. Germline V gives CDR1 MNHEY, CDR2 SVGEGT. CDR3 in amino acids: CASSPRRGGELFF. The CDR3 region has the DNA TGTGCCAGCAGCCCTCGCCGGGGCGGGGAGCTGTTTTTT.

V gene TRBV25-1 combines with J gene TRBJ2-1, with D possibly being TRBD1 (6 bases). The germline V and J ends were trimmed by 6 bases and 0 bases, with 18 bases remaining between them. The germline CDR1 and CDR2 sequences are MGHDK and SYGVNS. The CDR3 has 17 amino acids. The CDR3 spells CASSVTQGHSSYNEQFF. The CDR3 bases are TGTGCCAGCAGCGTAACACAGGGCCATAGCTCCTACAATGAGCAGTTCTTC. The full variable domain, completed using reference TRBV25-1 and TRBJ2-1, is EADIYQTPRYLVIGTGKKITLECSQTMGHDKMYWYQQDPGMELHLIHYSYGVNSTEKGDLSSESTVSRIRTEHFPLTLESARPSHTSQYLCASSVTQGHSSYNEQFFGPGTRLTVL.

This clone was seen just once. V and J are TRBV7-8 and TRBJ2-3; D is perhaps TRBD2 (6 bases). The CDR3 covers 13 residues. The germline V gene has CDR1 SGHVS and CDR2 FQNEAQ. Trimming removed 8 bases at V and 3 bases at J, with 12 bases between. CDR3 region: CASAGRRTDTQYF. In nucleotides, the CDR3 is TGTGCCAGCGCGGGGCGCAGGACAGATACGCAGTATTTT.

The V call is TRBV14, the J call TRBJ1-2; 8 bases line up with TRBD1. The CDR3 sequence is 16 residues long. Germline CDR1 and CDR2: SGHDN and FVKESK. The J segment lost 4 bases and the V segment lost 4 bases, leaving 11 bases of the junction unmatched. The CDR3 DNA reads TGTGCCAGCAGCCCGAGACAGGGGCGGTCCTTCTATGGCTACACCTTC. Amino acids: CASSPRQGRSFYGYTF.

This clone appeared once. This sequence joins TRBV12-5 and TRBJ1-1, with 7 bases matching TRBD1. This CDR3 spans 15 amino acids. The germline CDR1 and CDR2 sequences are LGHNT and FRNRAP. With 1 base clipped from V and 5 bases from J, the junction kept 7 bases outside the gene matches. The CDR3 here is CASGLALQGRTEAFF. The DNA for the CDR3 is TGTGCTAGTGGTTTGGCTCTACAGGGGCGAACTGAAGCTTTCTTT.

CDR3 coding DNA: TGTGCCTGGAGGCTGACCGGGAAACTGTTTTTT. Amino acid sequence: CAWRLTGKLFF. The chain couples TRBV30 to TRBJ1-4; no clear D gene. This CDR3 has 11 residues. Per the germline V gene, CDR1 is GTSNPN and CDR2 is SVGIG (reference sequence). With 3 bases removed from V and 11 bases from J, the gap between germline ends came to 10 bases.

The chain joins TRBV29-1 to TRBJ1-2; 12 positions agree with TRBD1. With V trimmed by 4 bases and J by 5 bases, 8 bases remained unmatched. The germline CDR1 and CDR2 sequences are SQVTM and ANQGSEA. This CDR3 is built from 15 residues. CDR3 in amino acids: CSVAPGTGGVYGYTF. The CDR3, as DNA: TGCAGCGTTGCCCCAGGGACAGGGGGCGTTTATGGCTACACCTTC.

This clone was recorded a few times. The rearrangement links TRBV6-6 to TRBJ1-1, with 7 bases aligning to TRBD1. CDR3 length: 13 residues. V trimming: 10 bases; J trimming: 5 bases; junction bases outside the gene matches: 10. Germline V gene data show CDR1 as MNHNY and CDR2 as SVGAGI (reference sequence). CDR3: CATGITGVTEAFF. The CDR3 nucleotides are TGTGCCACGGGGATAACAGGGGTGACTGAAGCTTTCTTT.

The rearrangement links TRBV27 to TRBJ1-4; 11 positions agree with TRBD1. CDR3 length: 15 amino acids. Looked up from germline, CDR1 is MNHEY and CDR2 is SMNVEV (reference sequence). The J segment lost 7 bases and the V segment lost 4 bases, leaving 5 bases of the junction unmatched. The CDR3 is CASSSGTGGGEKLFF. CDR3 coding DNA: TGTGCCAGCAGTTCCGGGACAGGGGGGGGTGAAAAACTGTTTTTT.